This T cell receptor (beta chain) was obtained from a study of cytomegalovirus exposure and HLA in healthy donors. The V end lost 1 base, the J end lost 4 bases, and 13 bases lay between the germline ends. This CDR3 has 15 amino acids. The V gene's germline CDR1 is MNHNS and CDR2 SASEGT. Points from the study as a whole: Accurate prediction of most subjects' HLA-A and HLA-B alleles from TCR beta sequences was reported. Cytomegalovirus association was assigned to approximately 160 TCR beta chains.

Vbeta (60) and Jbeta (13) primers were used in the PCR. Produced via immunoSEQ multiplex PCR; TCRdb's table is partial and in-frame only. The sample yields roughly 200,000 clones, roughly 70% seen once. Comments on this clone: The target antigen is unknown.

This clonotype originated in a man aged 35 to 55 in good health and CMV-seropositive. The chain links TRBV6-1 to TRBJ2-5; tentatively, D is TRBD2 (6 bases). The sequenced sample consisted of PBMCs. The DNA for the CDR3 is TGTGCCAGCAGTGAAGATCCTCGGGAGAGAGAGACCCAGTACTTC. Amino acids: CASSEDPRERETQYF.